The next 3 T cell receptor beta chains were all read from a single sample in a study of graft-versus-host responses after intestinal transplantation. The data were produced by immunoSEQ multiplex PCR, yet TCRdb's version contains in-frame clones alone and is incomplete. Of 96,000 or so clones listed, 80% to 95% are singletons. Their antigens remain unidentified. The material was unstimulated CD4+ T cells sorted from spleen or lymph node cells, obtained before intestinal transplant. These receptors were taken from a human donor who received an intestinal transplant.

As regards this clone: The sample has other DNA sequences that encode this CDR3 too. The J gene is TRBJ2-5, the V gene TRBV2; a weak D match, TRBD2 (6 bases). Germline CDR1 SNHLY, CDR2 FYNNEI. The CDR3 runs 13 residues. V lost 6 bases to trimming and J lost 1 base, with 9 bases between them. CDR3 sequence: CASRGGFQETQYF. CDR3 bases: TGTGCCAGCAGAGGAGGGTTCCAAGAGACCCAGTACTTC.

This rearrangement joins TRBV30 to TRBJ1-2; no reliable D call. The CDR3 loop spans 13 amino acids. Germline values: CDR1 GTSNPN, CDR2 SVGIG (reference sequence). Trimming removed 0 bases from V and 5 bases from J, with 10 bases in between. The CDR3 DNA follows: TGTGCCTGGAGTGTCCCCCCCCTTTATGGCTACACCTTC. Protein sequence: CAWSVPPLYGYTF.

The J gene is TRBJ2-1, the V gene TRBV28; 8 nucleotides line up with TRBD2. The CDR3 contains 16 residues. The V segment lost 5 bases and the J segment 7 bases; nucleotides outside the gene matches: 13. Germline loops: CDR1 MDHEN, CDR2 SYDVKM. CDR3 coding DNA: TGTGCCAGCAGTGCCTCTGGGAGCGGGAGTCTAAATGAGCAGTTCTTC. Protein sequence: CASSASGSGSLNEQFF.